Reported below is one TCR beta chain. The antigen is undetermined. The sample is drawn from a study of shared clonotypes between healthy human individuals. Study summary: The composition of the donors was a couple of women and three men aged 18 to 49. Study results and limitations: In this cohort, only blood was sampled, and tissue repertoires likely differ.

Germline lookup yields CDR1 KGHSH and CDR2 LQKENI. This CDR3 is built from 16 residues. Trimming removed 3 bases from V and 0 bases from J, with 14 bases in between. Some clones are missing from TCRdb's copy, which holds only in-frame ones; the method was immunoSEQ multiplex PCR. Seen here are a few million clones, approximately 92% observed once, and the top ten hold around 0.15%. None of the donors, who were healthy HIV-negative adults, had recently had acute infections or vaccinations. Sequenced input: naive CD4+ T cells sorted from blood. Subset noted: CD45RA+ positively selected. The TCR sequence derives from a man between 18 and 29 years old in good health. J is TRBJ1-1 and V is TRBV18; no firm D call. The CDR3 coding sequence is TGTGCCAGCTCACCGCGTTCCATGGGCCTGAACACTGAAGCTTTCTTT. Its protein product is CASSPRSMGLNTEAFF.